This TCR beta chain was captured in a study of GPR56 and killer-like receptors on CD4 memory cells (dated by TCRdb to about 2019). Background on the whole study: The study proposed that the stepwise gain of KLRB1, KLRG1, GPR56 and finally KLRF1 marks human CD4+ memory T-cell differentiation and cytokine production potential. The healthy blood donors were described in the study as age-matched to the liver disease patients, whose median age was about 68 years.

The instrument given in TCRdb is Illumina HiSeq 2500. The recombined TCRbeta locus was amplified by a previously published PCR protocol to build sequencing libraries. From the authors' description of their analysis: Reads whose average quality score was below 30 were removed, and the reads that remained were processed with IMSEQ. Vbeta gene, Jbeta gene and CDR3 amino acid sequence were used to define clonotypes. To quantify how much the repertoires of different populations overlapped, the Morisita-Horn index was computed on the top 100 expanded clones. Renyi diversity profiles calculated on the top 100 expanded clones were used to assess clonal diversity. Once TCRdb had reprocessed the reads, it stored one entry per CDR3 protein sequence and supplied no DNA. V and J calls and clone size were set by TCRdb, not the authors. This sample's records show 2,500 to 4,000 distinct CDR3 sequences. Together, the top ten hold around 5.2% of the sample.

Concerning this clonotype itself: Its antigen has not been determined.

Five KLR/GPR56-defined CD4+ populations were enriched by fluorescence-activated cell sorting before TCRbeta sequencing. To test a linear memory differentiation pathway, TCRbeta repertoires were sequenced from five CD4+ T-cell subsets defined by expression of KLRB1, KLRG1, GPR56 and KLRF1. TCR-sequenced cells came from peripheral blood of healthy control individuals, reported as five donors in the TCRbeta analysis figure. The researchers collected heparinized peripheral blood and processed every sample within one hour of retrieval. To isolate peripheral blood mononuclear cells, blood was diluted 1:2 in PBS and put through Biocoll density gradient centrifugation at room temperature. Before flow sorting, CD4+ T cells were enriched from freshly isolated PBMCs by magnetic sorting with anti-CD4 MicroBeads. A BD FACSAria II was used to sort CD4+ T cells enriched from PBMCs of healthy donors according to marker expression. Surface staining used anti-KLRB1 clone 191B8, anti-KLRF1 clone 4A4.D10 and anti-KLRG1 clone REA261 antibodies from Miltenyi Biotec.

Including the terminal cysteine and phenylalanine, the CDR3 comprises 20 residues. DNA is not recorded here. On the study overall, not on this receptor specifically: The authors took the finding that clones dominating late populations 4 and 5 were also present in early populations 1 and 2 as evidence for linear differentiation. Clonal frequency was low in the marker-negative population and increased progressively along the proposed pathway, with TCRbeta diversity decreasing accordingly. TCR repertoire overlap was especially strong between late populations 4 and 5, and population 3 also partly overlapped. Rather than full repertoires, only the 100 most expanded clones per population were included in the diversity and similarity analyses.

The sequence is built from TRBV12-3 or TRBV12-4 and TRBJ2-1; TCRdb's D call of TRBD2 is untestable without DNA. The sequencing input was memory CD4+ T cells from blood. The receptor's source is a human donor in good health. The encoded CDR3 is CASRNRPGLAGAVDNNEQFF.